This record covers a single T cell receptor beta chain. This clonotype counts as medium-sized (0.01 to 0.1%). The antigen it binds to is not known. No much larger clone is present one base from it, and per-base qualities are unavailable. Per the germline V gene (reference sequence), SGHKS is the CDR1 and YYEKEE is the CDR2. From cysteine to phenylalanine, the CDR3 is 21 amino acids long. Solely the CDR3 DNA is kept, with 63 bases framed from the first base. V lost 3 bases and J lost 3 bases; the stretch between them is 33 bases long. This entry belongs to a study of T and B cells in COVID-19 patients (TCRdb year 2020). In terms of the full investigation: Using TRB and IGH repertoire sequencing of peripheral blood, the study characterized adaptive immunity in COVID-19 patients who had active infection or had recovered. A recovered cohort was made up of about 19 patients contributing roughly 21 samples, mostly after mild to moderate COVID-19 managed as outpatients. The recovered cohort had a median age of roughly 35 years, compared with approximately 67 years in the active-infection cohort. Of the approximately 19 patients in the active-infection cohort, approximately 12 were critically ill and needed mechanical ventilation or ECMO. In the active-infection cohort, about 90% of the 20 patients had comorbidities linked to unfavorable COVID-19 outcome. Over 8 million TCR sequences were analysed in a TCR and BCR sequence repository that covered roughly 35 patients and fewer than 85 time points. Two patients were included in both the recovered and active cohorts because samples were available from active disease and after recovery. An age-matched reference group of some 39 healthy donors negative for COVID-19 antibodies served as the comparison for repertoire analyses. As many as 9 follow-up blood samples were taken per patient, and some of the samples covered different disease stages within the same individual. The study at large found these results: During active COVID-19 the TRB repertoires were highly clonal, but at recovery diversity and richness rose above the levels seen in healthy donors. A total of 2,000 to 2,500 TCR clusters were exclusive to the recovered cohort, and around 32 of those clusters were low-pGen clusters. Blood samples obtained from mildly ill patients during symptoms, as well as early samples obtained from severe cases, were available only in scarce numbers. The cohort was considered too small for HLA contributions to COVID-19 susceptibility or severity to be assessed. Specific T cell subsets (CD4+/Treg/CD8+) and sorted SARS-CoV-2-responsive or tetramer+ T cells had not yet been sequenced, and the corresponding sequencing experiments were ongoing. In patients with COVID-19, the usage of TRBV/TRBJ genes was reported to be strongly skewed. It was stated that prospective validation of the reported TCR clusters was required before the clusters could be put to clinical use.

Sequencing was carried out with an Illumina MiSeq. TRB rearrangements were amplified by multiplex PCR with BIOMED2 TRB-A/B primer pools. Illumina-compatible adapters and 7-nucleotide sample barcodes were attached to the amplicons through two consecutive PCRs. Phusion HS II polymerase was used for all library PCRs. Amplicons were purified from gel with the NucleoSpin Gel and PCR Clean-up kit, quantified on Qubit, and pooled at around 4 nM. Before Illumina next-generation sequencing, the quality of the amplicon pool was assessed on an Agilent 2100 Bioanalyzer. In the original analysis: TRB rearrangements were annotated with MiXCR 3.0.8 using the default MiXCR reference library. Non-productive reads and sequences with fewer than 2 reads were removed, and each unique CDR3 nucleotide sequence was counted as one clone. R 3.5.1 was used to calculate clonality, diversity, richness and V-J gene usage. GLIPH2 was used to cluster TCRs based on CDR3 similarity, and OLGA was used to calculate the generation probabilities. Only GLIPH2 clusters with at least four unique TCR clonotypes present in at least three individuals were retained. In TCRdb, the public reads were trimmed at Q25 with fastp and aligned with MiXCR, with productive beta chains retained. Merged by CDR3 protein, the rows form single entries marked with the most common genes and DNA. TCRdb's processing, not the authors' own work, is the source of the V and J calls. This sample lists 1,200 to 1,500 distinct CDR3 sequences; just over 25% were detected once. The ten largest clones represent 54% of the sample.

TRB repertoires were amplified from 250-500 ng of genomic DNA extracted from blood. Material: blood. The V gene is TRBV5-5 and the J gene is TRBJ1-2, with TRBD1 tentatively as D gene (6 bases match). The source of this sequence is a human donor with active COVID-19. The DNA sequence is given as TGTGCCAGCAGCTCTCCCGCGACAGGACCTGAGGAAACTAAAGTGCACTATGGCTACACCTTC. This encodes CASSSPATGPEETKVHYGYTF.